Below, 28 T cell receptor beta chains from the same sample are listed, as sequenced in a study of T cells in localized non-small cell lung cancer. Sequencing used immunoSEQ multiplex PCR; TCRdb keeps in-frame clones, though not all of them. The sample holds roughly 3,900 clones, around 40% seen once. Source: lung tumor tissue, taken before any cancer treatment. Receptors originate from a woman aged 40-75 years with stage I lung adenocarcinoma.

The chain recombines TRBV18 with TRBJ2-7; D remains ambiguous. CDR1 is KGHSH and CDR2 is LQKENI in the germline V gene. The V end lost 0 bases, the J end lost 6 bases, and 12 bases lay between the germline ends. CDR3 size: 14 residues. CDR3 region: CASSPPGDVAEQYF. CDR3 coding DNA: TGTGCCAGCTCACCACCGGGTGACGTCGCCGAGCAGTACTTC.

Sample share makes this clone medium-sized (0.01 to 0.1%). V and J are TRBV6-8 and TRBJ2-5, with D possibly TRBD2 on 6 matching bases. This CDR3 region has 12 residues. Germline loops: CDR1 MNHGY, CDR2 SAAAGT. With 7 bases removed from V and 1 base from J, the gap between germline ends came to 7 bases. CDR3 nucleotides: TGTGCCAGCAACGGGGGCCAAGAGACCCAGTACTTC. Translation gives CASNGGQETQYF.

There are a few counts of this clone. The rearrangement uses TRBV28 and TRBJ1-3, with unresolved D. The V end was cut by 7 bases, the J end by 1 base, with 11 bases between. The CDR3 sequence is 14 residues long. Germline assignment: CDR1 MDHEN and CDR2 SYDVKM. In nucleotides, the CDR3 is TGTGCCAGCACCCCCCGGGGATCTGGAAACACCATATATTTT. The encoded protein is CASTPRGSGNTIYF.

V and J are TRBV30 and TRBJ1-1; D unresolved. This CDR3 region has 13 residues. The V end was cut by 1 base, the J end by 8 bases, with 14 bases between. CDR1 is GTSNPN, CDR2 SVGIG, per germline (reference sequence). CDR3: CAWSGQKASEAFF. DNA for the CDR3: TGTGCCTGGAGTGGGCAGAAGGCCTCGGAAGCTTTCTTT.

The CDR3 reads CATSAMPGTSGSNEQFF. Written as DNA, the CDR3 is TGTGCCACCAGCGCAATGCCCGGGACTAGCGGGAGTAATGAGCAGTTCTTC. The chain recombines TRBV15 with TRBJ2-1; 14 bases align to TRBD2. V lost 5 bases, J lost 7 bases, and 10 bases stayed unmatched. The CDR3 length is 17 residues. Looked up from germline, CDR1 is LNHNV and CDR2 is YYDKDF (reference sequence).

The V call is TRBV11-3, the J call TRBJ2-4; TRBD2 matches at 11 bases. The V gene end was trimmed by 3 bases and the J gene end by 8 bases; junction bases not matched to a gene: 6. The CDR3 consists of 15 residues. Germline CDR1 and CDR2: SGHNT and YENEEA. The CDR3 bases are TGTGCCAGCAGCTTCGGTACTAGCGGGAGAGACATTCAGTACTTC. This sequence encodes CASSFGTSGRDIQYF.

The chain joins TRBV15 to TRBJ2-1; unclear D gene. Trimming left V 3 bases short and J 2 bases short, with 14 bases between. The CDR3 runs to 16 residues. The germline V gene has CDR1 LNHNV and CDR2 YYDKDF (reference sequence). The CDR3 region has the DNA TGTGCCACCAGCAGGCCCCTGGCTGAAGCCTACAATGAGCAGTTCTTC. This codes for CATSRPLAEAYNEQFF.

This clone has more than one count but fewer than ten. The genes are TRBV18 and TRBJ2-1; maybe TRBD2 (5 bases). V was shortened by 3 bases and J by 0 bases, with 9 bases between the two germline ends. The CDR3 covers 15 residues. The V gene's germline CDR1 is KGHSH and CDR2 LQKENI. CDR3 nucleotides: TGTGCCAGCTCACCGGACTTGATCTCCTACAATGAGCAGTTCTTC. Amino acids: CASSPDLISYNEQFF.

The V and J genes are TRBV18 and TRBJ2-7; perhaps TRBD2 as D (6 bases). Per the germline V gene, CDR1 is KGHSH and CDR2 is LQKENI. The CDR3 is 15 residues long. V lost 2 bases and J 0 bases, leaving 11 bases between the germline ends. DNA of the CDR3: TGTGCCAGCTCACCAAGGGAGGCGAGCTCCTACGAGCAGTACTTC. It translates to CASSPREASSYEQYF.

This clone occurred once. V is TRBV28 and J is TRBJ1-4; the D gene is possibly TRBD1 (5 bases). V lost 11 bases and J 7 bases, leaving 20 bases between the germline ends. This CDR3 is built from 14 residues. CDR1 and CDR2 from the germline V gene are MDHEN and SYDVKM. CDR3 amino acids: CAAGGGSVGEKLFF. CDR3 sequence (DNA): TGTGCCGCGGGTGGGGGAAGTGTAGGTGAAAAACTGTTTTTT.

DNA of the CDR3: TGTGCCAGCAGGACAGGGTTCACTGAAGCTTTCTTT. It translates to CASRTGFTEAFF. This rearrangement joins TRBV28 to TRBJ1-1, with 7 bases aligning to TRBD1. Germline V gives CDR1 MDHEN, CDR2 SYDVKM. With 6 bases clipped from V and 4 bases from J, the junction kept 2 bases outside the gene matches. The CDR3 has 12 residues.

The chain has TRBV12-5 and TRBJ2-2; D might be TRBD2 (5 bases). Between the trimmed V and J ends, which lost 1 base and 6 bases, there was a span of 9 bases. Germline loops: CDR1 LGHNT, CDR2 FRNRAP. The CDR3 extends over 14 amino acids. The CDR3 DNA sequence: TGTGCTAGTGGTTTGGACGGAGCGGCCGGGGAGCTGTTTTTT. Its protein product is CASGLDGAAGELFF. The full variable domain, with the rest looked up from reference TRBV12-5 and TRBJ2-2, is DARVTQTPRHKVTEMGQEVTMRCQPILGHNTVFWYRQTMMQGLELLAYFRNRAPLDDSGMPKDRFSAEMPDATLATLKIQPSEPRDSAVYFCASGLDGAAGELFFGEGSRLTVL.

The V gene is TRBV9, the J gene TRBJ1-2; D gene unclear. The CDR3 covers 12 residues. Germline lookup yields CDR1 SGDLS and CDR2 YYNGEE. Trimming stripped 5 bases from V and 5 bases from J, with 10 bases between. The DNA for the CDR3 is TGTGCCAGCAGTGAAGCGGGTTATGGCTACACCTTC. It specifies CASSEAGYGYTF.

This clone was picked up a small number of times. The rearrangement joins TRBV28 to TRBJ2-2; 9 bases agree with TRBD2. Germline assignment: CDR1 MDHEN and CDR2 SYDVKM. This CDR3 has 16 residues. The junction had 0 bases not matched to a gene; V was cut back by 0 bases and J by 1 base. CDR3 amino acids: CASSLWTSGNTGELFF. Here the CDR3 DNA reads TGTGCCAGCAGTTTATGGACTAGCGGGAACACCGGGGAGCTGTTTTTT. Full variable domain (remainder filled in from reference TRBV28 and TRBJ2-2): DVKVTQSSRYLVKRTGEKVFLECVQDMDHENMFWYRQDPGLGLRLIYFSYDVKMKEKGDIPEGYSVSREKKERFSLILESASTNQTSMYLCASSLWTSGNTGELFFGEGSRLTVL.

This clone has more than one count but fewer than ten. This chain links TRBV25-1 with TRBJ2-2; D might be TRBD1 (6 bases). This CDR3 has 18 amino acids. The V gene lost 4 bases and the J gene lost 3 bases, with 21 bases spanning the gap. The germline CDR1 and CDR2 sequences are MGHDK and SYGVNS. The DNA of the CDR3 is TGTGCCAGCAGTGTCATCCGGGCCCCCAGGGGTGACACCGGGGAGCTGTTTTTT. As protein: CASSVIRAPRGDTGELFF.

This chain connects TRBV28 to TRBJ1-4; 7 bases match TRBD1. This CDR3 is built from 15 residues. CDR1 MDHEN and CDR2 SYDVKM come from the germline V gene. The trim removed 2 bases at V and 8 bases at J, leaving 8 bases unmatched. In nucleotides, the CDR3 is TGTGCCAGCAGTTTACAAGGGACAGTCTGGGAAAAACTGTTTTTT. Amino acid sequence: CASSLQGTVWEKLFF.

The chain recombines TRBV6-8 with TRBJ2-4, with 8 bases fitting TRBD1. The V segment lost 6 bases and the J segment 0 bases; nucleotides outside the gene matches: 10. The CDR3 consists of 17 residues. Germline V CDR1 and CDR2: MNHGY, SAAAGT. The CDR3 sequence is CASRSHQGARAKNIQYF. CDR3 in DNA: TGTGCCAGCAGGAGTCACCAGGGGGCGCGAGCCAAAAACATTCAGTACTTC.

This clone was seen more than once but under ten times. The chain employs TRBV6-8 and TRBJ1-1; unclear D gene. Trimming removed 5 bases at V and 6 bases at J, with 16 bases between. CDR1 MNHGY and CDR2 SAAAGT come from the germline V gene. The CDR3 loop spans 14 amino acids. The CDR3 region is CASSAGPAGAEAFF. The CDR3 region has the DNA TGTGCCAGCAGTGCCGGCCCCGCCGGGGCTGAAGCTTTCTTT.

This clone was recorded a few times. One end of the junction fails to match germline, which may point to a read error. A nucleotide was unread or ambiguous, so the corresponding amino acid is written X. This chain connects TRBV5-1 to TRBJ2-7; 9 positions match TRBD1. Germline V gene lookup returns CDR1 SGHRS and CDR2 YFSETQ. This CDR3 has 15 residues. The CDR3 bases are TGCGCCAGCAGCTCGCTCAGACAGGGGGTCGACGARCAGTACTTC. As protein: CASSSLRQGVDXQYF. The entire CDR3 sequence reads CASSSLRQGVDEQYF.

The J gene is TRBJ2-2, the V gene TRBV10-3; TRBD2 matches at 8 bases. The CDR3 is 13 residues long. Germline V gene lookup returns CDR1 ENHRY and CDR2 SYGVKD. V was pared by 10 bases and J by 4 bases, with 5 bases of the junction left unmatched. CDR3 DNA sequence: TGTGCCAGCGGAACTAGCGGCACCGGGGAGCTGTTTTTT. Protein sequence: CASGTSGTGELFF.

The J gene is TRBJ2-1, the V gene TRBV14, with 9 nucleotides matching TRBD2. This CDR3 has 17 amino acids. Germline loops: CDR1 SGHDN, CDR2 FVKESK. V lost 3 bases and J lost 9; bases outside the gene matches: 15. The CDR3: CASSHLLAGDFPGEQFF. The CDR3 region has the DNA TGTGCCAGCAGCCATTTACTAGCGGGCGATTTCCCAGGTGAGCAGTTCTTC.

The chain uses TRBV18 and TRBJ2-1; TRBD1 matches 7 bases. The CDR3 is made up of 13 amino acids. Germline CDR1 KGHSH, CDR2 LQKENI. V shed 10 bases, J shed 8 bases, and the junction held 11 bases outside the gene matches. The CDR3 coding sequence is TGTGCCACCAATAGAGGGGGCTTGGATGAGCAGTTCTTC. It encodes CATNRGGLDEQFF.

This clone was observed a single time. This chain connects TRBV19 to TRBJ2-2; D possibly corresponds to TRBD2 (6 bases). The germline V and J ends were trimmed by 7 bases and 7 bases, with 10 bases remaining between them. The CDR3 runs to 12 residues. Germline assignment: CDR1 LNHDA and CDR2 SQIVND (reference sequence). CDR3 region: CASIGGYGELFF. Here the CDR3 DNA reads TGTGCCAGTATTGGAGGGTACGGGGAGCTGTTTTTT.

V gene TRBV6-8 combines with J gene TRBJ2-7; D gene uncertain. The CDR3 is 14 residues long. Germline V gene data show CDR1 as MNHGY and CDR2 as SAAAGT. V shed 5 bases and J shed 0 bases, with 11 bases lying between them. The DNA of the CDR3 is TGTGCCAGCAGTATACGACGGAGCTCCTACGAGCAGTACTTC. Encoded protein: CASSIRRSSYEQYF.

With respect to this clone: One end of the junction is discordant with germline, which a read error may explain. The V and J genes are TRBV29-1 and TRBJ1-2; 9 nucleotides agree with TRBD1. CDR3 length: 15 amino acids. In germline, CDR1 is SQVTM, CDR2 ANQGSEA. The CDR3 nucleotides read TGCAGCGTTGAAGATGCCGACAGGGGGGGCTATAGCTACACCTTC. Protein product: CSVEDADRGGYSYTF.

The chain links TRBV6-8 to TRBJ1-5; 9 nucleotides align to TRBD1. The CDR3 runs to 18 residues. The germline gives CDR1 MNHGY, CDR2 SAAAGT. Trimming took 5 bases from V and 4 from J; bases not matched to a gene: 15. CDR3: CASSAGDGTGYSNQPQHF. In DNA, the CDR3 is TGTGCCAGCAGTGCTGGTGATGGGACAGGGTATAGTAATCAGCCCCAGCATTTT.

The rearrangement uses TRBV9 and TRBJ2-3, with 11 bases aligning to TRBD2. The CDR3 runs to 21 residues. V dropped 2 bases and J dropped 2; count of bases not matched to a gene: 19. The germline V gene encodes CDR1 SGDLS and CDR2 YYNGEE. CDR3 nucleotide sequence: TGTGCCAGCAGCGTTAGCTCTGGGACTAGCGGTGCTGGGGGTACCACAGATACGCAGTATTTT. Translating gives CASSVSSGTSGAGGTTDTQYF.

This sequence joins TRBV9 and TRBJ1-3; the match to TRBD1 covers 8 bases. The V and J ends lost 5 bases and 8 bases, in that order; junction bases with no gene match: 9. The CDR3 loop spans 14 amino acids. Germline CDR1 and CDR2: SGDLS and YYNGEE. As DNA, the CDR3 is TGTGCCAGCAGGTATCAGGGGGCGCGAGACACCATATATTTT. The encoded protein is CASRYQGARDTIYF.